This T cell receptor beta chain came from a study of a mutant IDH1 vaccine in newly diagnosed glioma. Looking at the study overall: Vaccination was launched 4-6 weeks after radiotherapy alone, or with temozolomide cycles. The sex distribution of treated patients was approximately 62% male and roughly 40% female, with a mean age of 40.4 years. Patients previously underwent radiotherapy, temozolomide, or both, and most underwent both. Study-level findings and limits: Vaccine-induced immune responses occurred in more than 80% of patients.

Time point specified: week 5, during vaccination. The investigators gave 300 ug of mutant IDH1 20-mer peptide in each vaccine dose, together with topical imiquimod. Data came from immunoSEQ multiplex PCR; TCRdb stores just in-frame clones and leaves some out. The profile shows 40,000 or so clones, approximately 91% of them singletons. This CDR3 has 15 residues. Germline loops: CDR1 SEHNR, CDR2 FQNEAQ (reference sequence). Between the trimmed V and J ends, which lost 1 base and 0 bases, there was a span of 7 bases. A word on this clone: The antigen is not known. Other DNA sequences in this sample translate to the same CDR3.

The sequencing here drew on PBMCs, taken from a glioma patient whose treatment included an IDH1 peptide vaccine. This chain joins TRBV7-9 and TRBJ1-5; D gene unclear. The receptor comes from a man aged 45-65 years with glioma. The DNA of the CDR3 is TGTGCCAGCAGCTTAGGGGGTTATAGCAATCAGCCCCAGCATTTT. Translation: CASSLGGYSNQPQHF.